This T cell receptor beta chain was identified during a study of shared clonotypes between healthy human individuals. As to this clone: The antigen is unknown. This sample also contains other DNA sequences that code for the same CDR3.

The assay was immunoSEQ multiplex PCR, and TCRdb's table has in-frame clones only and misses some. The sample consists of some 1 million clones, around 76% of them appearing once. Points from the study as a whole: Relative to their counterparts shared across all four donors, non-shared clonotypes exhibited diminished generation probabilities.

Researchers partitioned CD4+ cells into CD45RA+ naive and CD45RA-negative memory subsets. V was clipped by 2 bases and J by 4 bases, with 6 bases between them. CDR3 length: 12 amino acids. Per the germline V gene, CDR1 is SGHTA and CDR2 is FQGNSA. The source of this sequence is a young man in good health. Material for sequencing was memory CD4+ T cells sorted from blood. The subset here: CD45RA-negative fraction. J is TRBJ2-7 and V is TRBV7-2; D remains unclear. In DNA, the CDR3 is TGTGCCAGCAGCTTAAGAGGTTACGAGCAGTACTTC. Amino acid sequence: CASSLRGYEQYF.